The present TCR beta chain was sequenced within a study of T-cell memory formation after mild COVID-19. Study findings and constraints: Second-wave clones that peaked on day 37 lacked confirmed SARS-CoV-2 specificity. For contracting clones, CD4+ ones sat mainly in CM and EM, CD8+ in EMRA. Contracting clones from day 15 to 85 showed balanced CD4/CD8; later expanders favored CD4+.

Constant-segment primers served in 5'RACE that generated TCR alpha and TCR beta cDNA libraries bearing sample barcodes and UMIs. TCRdb reprocessed the 5' RACE reads with MiXCR, giving one entry per CDR3 protein. The sample lists some 160,000 distinct CDR3 sequences; 10% to 15% were seen once. CDR1 SGHTA and CDR2 FQGNSA come from the germline V gene. Trimming took off 3 bases at V and 0 bases at J, with 7 bases between the two ends. The CDR3 loop spans 14 amino acids. The table lists this clonotype with many counts. Its antigen is unknown. The rearrangement links TRBV7-2 to TRBJ2-3; D uncertain. The source material was PBMCs or a T cell subset sorted from them (not recorded which). The receptor's source is a man aged 18 to 29 who had mild COVID-19 (a few samples of this study predate the infection). Cell type and time point are not known. CDR3 amino acids: CASSFSISTDTQYF. The CDR3 DNA reads as TGTGCCAGCAGCTTCTCGATAAGCACAGATACGCAGTATTTT.